This TCR beta chain derives from a study of shared clonotypes between healthy human individuals. Notes on this clone: Its antigen is currently unknown.

CD45RO negativity and positive selection for CCR7 defined naive CD8 cells, a population that excluded terminally differentiated effector memory CD45RA+ cells. Study results and caveats: For naive CD4 cells, 5% to 6.5% of clonotypes were shared across four donors.

TCRdb keeps only in-frame clones here, not all; method: immunoSEQ multiplex PCR. The sample lists a few million clones; 90% to 95% were seen once. The TCR comes from a man younger than 35 in good health. Some clones in this sample may be carry-over from other donors' samples. The specimen sequenced was naive CD8+ T cells from PBMCs.

CDR3 DNA sequence: TGCGCCAGCAGCCAAGATCTCGGCCCCTCCTACAATGAGCAGTTCTTC. This sequence encodes CASSQDLGPSYNEQFF. The rearrangement links TRBV4-3 to TRBJ2-1, with D hard to call. This CDR3 has 16 residues. Deletions cut 0 bases from V and 0 bases from J, with 9 bases between. CDR1 is LGHNA, CDR2 YSLEER, per germline.